This TCR beta chain was documented in a study of blood T cell repertoires in COVID-19. Study background: The United States, Italy and Spain provided the acute and convalescent COVID-19 samples.

The ends lost 10 bases at V and 2 bases at J; junction bases unmatched: 6. This CDR3 has 13 amino acids. Germline CDR1 and CDR2: LNHDA and SQIVND (reference sequence). Produced via immunoSEQ multiplex PCR; TCRdb's table is partial and in-frame only. The sample contains some 330,000 clones, over 75% of which appear only once. The sequenced sample was peripheral blood. The chain carries TRBV19 and TRBJ2-5; 8 nucleotides align to TRBD1. This receptor was obtained from a woman aged 45-65 years with active or convalescent COVID-19. The CDR3 region is CATTRTGQETQYF. In DNA, the CDR3 is TGTGCCACCACCCGGACAGGGCAAGAGACCCAGTACTTC. The full variable domain, completed using reference TRBV19 and TRBJ2-5, is DGGITQSPKYLFRKEGQNVTLSCEQNLNHDAMYWYRQDPGQGLRLIYYSQIVNDFQKGDIAEGYSVSREKKESFPLTVTSAQKNPTAFYLCATTRTGQETQYFGPGTRLLVL.